A selection of T cell receptor beta chains follows, all from one sample in a study of blood T cell repertoires in COVID-19. Clones were read by immunoSEQ multiplex PCR, and TCRdb kept only the in-frame ones, dropping some. The sample comprises 310,000 or so clones, approximately 86% of which are singletons, and 1% to 1.5% rests with the top ten. Sequencing used peripheral blood. The source of these receptors is a man between 65 and 85 years old with acute or convalescent COVID-19. CDR3s include the opening cysteine and the closing phenylalanine or tryptophan. D genes are given only for firm matches. The listing skips clone size in some rows; elsewhere it reads once, few, many or a size class.

CDR3 protein: CAISEETSGSAGELFF
CDR3 DNA: TGTGCCATCAGTGAGGAGACTAGCGGGAGCGCCGGGGAGCTGTTTTTT
V gene: TRBV10-3
J gene: TRBJ2-2
clone size: NA
D gene: TRBD2

CDR3 protein: CASSVRHRILSGRSPTEQFF
CDR3 DNA: TGTGCCAGTAGTGTCCGGCACAGGATTTTGAGCGGGAGGTCCCCAACTGAGCAGTTCTTC
V gene: TRBV19
J gene: TRBJ2-1
clone size: few
D gene: TRBD2

CDR3 protein: CASRPRTGGVYGYTF
CDR3 DNA: TGTGCCAGCAGACCTAGGACAGGGGGGGTCTATGGCTACACCTTC
V gene: TRBV28
J gene: TRBJ1-2
clone size: NA
D gene: TRBD1

CDR3 protein: CASSRPGLAGDRHYF
CDR3 DNA: TGTGCCAGCAGCCGACCTGGACTAGCGGGTGATAGGCATTACTTC
V gene: TRBV13
J gene: TRBJ2-7
clone size: NA
D gene: TRBD2

CDR3 protein: CASSPGQIYGYTF
CDR3 DNA: TGTGCCAGCAGCCCAGGACAGATCTATGGCTACACCTTC
V gene: TRBV21-1
J gene: TRBJ1-2
clone size: few
D gene: NA

CDR3 protein: CASSYMQGTYEQYF
CDR3 DNA: TGTGCCAGCAGTTACATGCAGGGTACCTACGAGCAGTACTTC
V gene: TRBV6-6
J gene: TRBJ2-7
clone size: NA
D gene: NA

CDR3 protein: CASSSKTGSNYGYTF
CDR3 DNA: TGTGCCAGCAGCTCGAAGACAGGGAGTAACTATGGCTACACCTTC
V gene: TRBV5-4
J gene: TRBJ1-2
clone size: NA
D gene: TRBD1

CDR3 protein: CASSYGPQGPFSGANVLTF
CDR3 DNA: TGTGCCAGCAGTTACGGCCCACAGGGGCCTTTCTCTGGGGCCAACGTCCTGACTTTC
V gene: TRBV6-2/TRBV6-3
J gene: TRBJ2-6
clone size: NA
D gene: TRBD1

CDR3 protein: CASSLGGGLGGYEQYF
CDR3 DNA: TGTGCCAGCAGCTTGGGCGGAGGGCTAGGAGGCTACGAGCAGTACTTC
V gene: TRBV5-6
J gene: TRBJ2-7
clone size: NA
D gene: NA

CDR3 protein: CASSVEGQGQPQHF
CDR3 DNA: TGTGCCAGCAGCGTAGAGGGACAGGGGCAGCCCCAGCATTTT
V gene: TRBV9
J gene: TRBJ1-5
clone size: NA
D gene: TRBD1

CDR3 protein: CASSLVAGSSYNEQFF
CDR3 DNA: TGTGCCAGCAGCTTAGTGGCGGGGAGCTCCTACAATGAGCAGTTCTTC
V gene: TRBV7-2
J gene: TRBJ2-1
clone size: NA
D gene: NA

CDR3 protein: CASSGSGANTGELFF
CDR3 DNA: TGTGCCAGCAGCGGAAGCGGGGCGAACACCGGGGAGCTGTTTTTT
V gene: TRBV7-2
J gene: TRBJ2-2
clone size: NA
D gene: TRBD2

CDR3 protein: CAISAGTGYYEQYF
CDR3 DNA: TGTGCCATCAGTGCCGGGACAGGGTACTACGAGCAGTACTTC
V gene: TRBV10-3
J gene: TRBJ2-7
clone size: NA
D gene: TRBD1